This is a list of T cell receptor beta chains from one sample in a study of T cells after yellow fever vaccination. Each CDR3 protein is one row after TCRdb ran MiXCR on the 5' RACE reads. Seen here are hundreds of thousands of distinct CDR3 sequences, roughly 10% observed once, and the top ten hold around 19%. The material was PBMCs, obtained on the day of the first yellow fever vaccination. These receptor sequences come from a man between 18 and 35 years old who received the YFV17D yellow fever vaccine. Both conserved end residues are part of each CDR3. The order of the fields is J gene, clone size, V gene, D gene, CDR3 DNA, CDR3 protein. D genes are given only for firm matches. Size values are once, few and many counts, or a class for expanded clones, and some rows have none.

>TRBJ2-5|few|TRBV5-1|NA
TGCGCCAGCCACCTGGGGGGACAAGAGACCCAGTACTTC
CASHLGGQETQYF
>TRBJ2-1|NA|TRBV6-2/TRBV6-3|NA
TGTGCCAGCAGTTACTGGGTGAGTGAGCAGTTCTTC
CASSYWVSEQFF
>TRBJ2-7|many|TRBV7-6|NA
TGTGCCAGCAGCTCAGTTCGGGGGTACCACGAGCAGTACTTC
CASSSVRGYHEQYF
>TRBJ1-2|few|TRBV5-5|NA
TGTGCCAGCAGGCTCCTGCCGGGAGCTAACTATGGCTACACCTTC
CASRLLPGANYGYTF
>TRBJ1-2|NA|TRBV13|NA
TGTGCCAGCAGCTTAGGGCGCCCCTATGGCTACACCTTC
CASSLGRPYGYTF
>TRBJ2-3|few|TRBV7-2|NA
TGTGCCAGCAGGCTCCCCTTCGGGAAAGCGAACGATACGCAGTATTTT
CASRLPFGKANDTQYF
>TRBJ1-1|few|TRBV7-9|TRBD1
TGTGCCAGCAGGTCCGGACAGGGGGCAGATGAAGCTTTCTTT
CASRSGQGADEAFF
>TRBJ2-5|few|TRBV11-2|NA
TGTGCCAGCAGCTTAGCCCAGGGGTCGCCTTACTTC
CASSLAQGSPYF
>TRBJ1-2|NA|TRBV18|NA
TGTGCCAGCTCACCTCCAGGATCGGATGGCTACACCTTC
CASSPPGSDGYTF
>TRBJ2-7|NA|TRBV4-1|TRBD2
TGCGCCAGCAGCCAAGTTAGCGGGGATTTCTACGAGCAGTACTTC
CASSQVSGDFYEQYF
>TRBJ2-5|few|TRBV18|NA
TGTGCCAGCTCACCTCTACGGGGGTGGGGGCAGCAAGAGACCCAGTACTTC
CASSPLRGWGQQETQYF
>TRBJ2-1|few|TRBV29-1|TRBD2
TGCAGCGTTGAGTCTAGCGGGGGGTACAATGAGCAGTTCTTC
CSVESSGGYNEQFF
>TRBJ2-5|few|TRBV7-2|TRBD1
TGTGCCAGCAGCACCTGGACAGGGTCTAAGAAAGAGACCCAGTACTTC
CASSTWTGSKKETQYF
>TRBJ1-6|few|TRBV29-1|NA
TGCAGCGTCCGCGGAGGCAGTAATTCACCCCTCCACTTT
CSVRGGSNSPLHF
>TRBJ2-1|few|TRBV29-1|NA
TGCATAGCCGGGACGAGCTACAATGAGCAGTTCTTC
CIAGTSYNEQFF
>TRBJ1-5|few|TRBV6-2/TRBV6-3|NA
TGTGCCAGCAGGTTTCATGGCGGTCAGCCCCAGCATTTT
CASRFHGGQPQHF
>TRBJ1-2|NA|TRBV6-1|TRBD1
TGTGCCAGCAGTCCGCCTTGGGGGACAGGGTTTCCTGGCTACACCTTC
CASSPPWGTGFPGYTF
>TRBJ1-2|NA|TRBV28|NA
TGTGCCAGCGGAGTTTGGGGGAACTATGGCTACACCTTC
CASGVWGNYGYTF
>TRBJ2-1|NA|TRBV20-1|NA
TGCAGTGCTACAACAGGGCAGGCCTACAATGAGCAGTTCTTC
CSATTGQAYNEQFF
>TRBJ1-6|NA|TRBV5-1|NA
TGCGCCAGCAGCTTTGAAGGGATTGGTTCACCCCTCCACTTT
CASSFEGIGSPLHF
>TRBJ2-3|NA|TRBV5-1|NA
TGCGCCAGCAGCTTCTCCCAAGACACAGATACGCAGTATTTT
CASSFSQDTDTQYF
>TRBJ1-1|few|TRBV6-6|NA
TGTGCCAGCAGCGCTCCTACCTTGATAGCTTTCTTT
CASSAPTLIAFF
>TRBJ2-4|NA|TRBV10-2|NA
TGCGCCAGCAGTCCCCCCCGACAGACAGCCAAAAACATTCAGTACTTC
CASSPPRQTAKNIQYF
>TRBJ1-1|few|TRBV3-1|NA
TGTGCCAGCAGCCGTTTTGGAACCGCAAACACTGAAGCTTTCTTT
CASSRFGTANTEAFF
>TRBJ2-7|NA|TRBV7-9|NA
TGTGCCAGCAGCCTCGGTCGGGGGCAAATTTCCTACGAGCAGTACTTC
CASSLGRGQISYEQYF
>TRBJ2-3|NA|TRBV7-8|TRBD2
TGTGCCAGCAGCTCACTAGCGGGGGGGATTTCTAGCACAGATACGCAGTATTTT
CASSSLAGGISSTDTQYF
>TRBJ1-2|NA|TRBV9|NA
TGTGCCAGCAGCGCAGATTCAGGGTACTATGGCTACACCTTC
CASSADSGYYGYTF
>TRBJ2-1|few|TRBV5-4|TRBD2
TGTGCCAGCAGCTCGCCCGGGACTAGAGTCGAGCAGTTCTTC
CASSSPGTRVEQFF
>TRBJ1-1|few|TRBV30|NA
TGTGCCTGGAACTTGGGGGTTATGAACACTGAAGCTTTCTTT
CAWNLGVMNTEAFF
>TRBJ2-1|many|TRBV5-6|NA
TGTGCCAGCAGCTTGCGTCCAGGAGCCTACAATGAGCAGTTCTTC
CASSLRPGAYNEQFF
>TRBJ2-5|few|TRBV24-1|NA
TGTGCCACCAGTGATTACCAGGAGACCCAGTACTTC
CATSDYQETQYF
>TRBJ2-1|NA|TRBV27|NA
TGTGCCAGCAGTTTATGGGCGAGGGAGTTCGGGAATGAGCAGTTCTTC
CASSLWAREFGNEQFF
>TRBJ2-1|NA|TRBV5-6|TRBD2
TGTGCCAGCAGCTTGGAGACTAGCGGGGGGGCCTACAATGAGCAGTTCTTC
CASSLETSGGAYNEQFF
>TRBJ2-2|few|TRBV2|NA
TGTGCCAGCAGTGACTTTACCGGGGAGCTGTTTTTT
CASSDFTGELFF
>TRBJ2-2|NA|TRBV7-2|NA
TGTGCCAGCAGCTGGCGACAGAGTACCGGGGAGCTGTTTTTT
CASSWRQSTGELFF
>TRBJ2-5|NA|TRBV7-9|NA
TGTGCCAGCAGCCCATTCCGTGGAGGACAAGTAGAGACCCAGTACTTC
CASSPFRGGQVETQYF
>TRBJ2-2|few|TRBV4-2|NA
TGTGCCAGCAGCCAAGACCCTTACGGAGGGACTAACACCGGGGAGCTGTTTTTT
CASSQDPYGGTNTGELFF
>TRBJ2-5|few|TRBV9|NA
TGTGCCAGCAGCGTAGCTGGGGAGACCCAGTACTTC
CASSVAGETQYF
>TRBJ2-1|NA|TRBV19|NA
TGTGCCAGTAGTACCCAAAGCCCCTACAATGAGCAGTTCTTC
CASSTQSPYNEQFF
>TRBJ1-1|few|TRBV5-1|TRBD1
TGCGCCAGCCGGCAGGGGGCGATTATCAACACTGAAGCTTTCTTT
CASRQGAIINTEAFF
>TRBJ2-7|few|TRBV6-1|NA
TGTGCCAGCAGACGAACGACCCGGAACTACGAGCAGTACTTC
CASRRTTRNYEQYF
>TRBJ2-7|few|TRBV6-2/TRBV6-3|NA
TGTGCCAGCAGCCCAAACAACGCCTACGAGCAGTACTTC
CASSPNNAYEQYF
>TRBJ1-1|NA|TRBV3-1|NA
TGTGCCAGCAGCTCTAGGCTCTTTTCGGACAGTGAAGCTTTCTTT
CASSSRLFSDSEAFF
>TRBJ1-3|few|TRBV4-3|NA
TGCGCCAGCAGCCAAGAACAGGACGGACAGTCTGGAAACACCATATATTTT
CASSQEQDGQSGNTIYF
>TRBJ1-1|few|TRBV9|TRBD1
TGTGCCAGCAGCAGGGGACAGGGAACAAGAACTGAAGCTTTCTTT
CASSRGQGTRTEAFF
>TRBJ2-3|NA|TRBV12-3/TRBV12-4|TRBD2
TGTGCCAGCAGTCCCGGACTAGCGGGGGGTAGCACAGATACGCAGTATTTT
CASSPGLAGGSTDTQYF
>TRBJ2-5|few|TRBV30|NA
TGTGCCTGGAGTGTAGGTGTCGGGGGAGAGACCCAGTACTTC
CAWSVGVGGETQYF
>TRBJ1-1|NA|TRBV20-1|NA
TGCAGTGCTAGAGAGGGGTGGCAGGCGAACACTGAAGCTTTCTTT
CSAREGWQANTEAFF
>TRBJ2-7|few|TRBV6-2/TRBV6-3|TRBD2
TGTGCCAGCAGTTCACCGGGACTAGCGGGGCCAGAAGGCTCCTACGAGCAGTACTTC
CASSSPGLAGPEGSYEQYF
>TRBJ1-1|NA|TRBV11-2|TRBD1
TGTGCCAGCAGCTTTGCGGGACAGGTAAACACTGAAGCTTTCTTT
CASSFAGQVNTEAFF
>TRBJ1-5|NA|TRBV12-3/TRBV12-4|TRBD1
TGTACCAGCAGTCTGCGGACAGGGGTTGCCTATAGCAATCAGCCCCAGCATTTT
CTSSLRTGVAYSNQPQHF
>TRBJ1-1|NA|TRBV7-9|TRBD1
TGTGCCAGCAGCCCTACCGGACAGGGGGCTGAAGCTTTCTTT
CASSPTGQGAEAFF